These T cell receptor beta chains were read from a single sample in a study of blood T cells in healthy people across ages. TCRdb used MiXCR to reprocess the 5' RACE reads, holding one entry per CDR3 protein. The sample shows 1 million or so distinct CDR3 sequences, 45% of them seen only once. Sequencing used blood. The receptors were gathered from a woman aged 60-75 years in good health. Both conserved end residues are part of each CDR3. D genes are given only for firm matches. Clone size is stated in some rows and not others, as once, few, many or a class when expanded.

size	D	V	J	CDR3	DNA
many	TRBD2	TRBV7-2	TRBJ2-7	CASSLDRTRNEQYF	TGTGCCAGCAGCTTAGATCGGACTAGGAACGAGCAGTACTTC
-	-	TRBV2	TRBJ2-3	CASSEERVPQYF	TGTGCCAGCAGTGAAGAAAGGGTCCCGCAGTATTTT
-	-	TRBV6-6	TRBJ1-2	CASSYQALDRHYGYTF	TGTGCCAGCAGTTACCAGGCGTTGGACCGTCACTATGGCTACACCTTC
once	TRBD2	TRBV12-5	TRBJ2-1	CASGLWAGVAGYEQFF	TGTGCTAGTGGTTTATGGGCGGGAGTCGCGGGTTATGAGCAGTTCTTC
-	-	TRBV27	TRBJ1-1	CASRADRNTEAFF	TGTGCCAGCAGAGCGGACAGGAACACTGAAGCTTTCTTT
few	-	TRBV5-1	TRBJ2-7	CASKGDAAYEQYF	TGCGCCAGCAAGGGGGACGCCGCCTACGAGCAGTACTTC
-	TRBD2	TRBV10-1	TRBJ2-1	CASSAPGRLAGSLNEQFF	TGCGCCAGCAGTGCGCCCGGACGGCTAGCGGGATCCCTCAATGAGCAGTTCTTC
-	-	TRBV9	TRBJ2-3	CASSVGPALGSTDTQYF	TGTGCCAGCAGCGTAGGGCCTGCCCTGGGGAGCACAGATACGCAGTATTTT
once	TRBD1	TRBV28	TRBJ2-7	CASSLRTGGEYEQYF	TGTGCCAGCAGTTTAAGGACAGGGGGGGAATACGAGCAGTACTTC
-	TRBD2	TRBV5-1	TRBJ2-7	CASSSGLAINYEQYF	TGCGCCAGCAGCTCAGGACTAGCGATAAACTACGAGCAGTACTTC